This TCR beta chain was sequenced during a study of T cell responses to AZD1222 COVID-19 vaccine. Findings of the study overall: Seropositive at baseline were only a handful of AZD1222 recipients. Possibly, clonal diversity was underestimated; donors were largely white British and included more females.

TCRdb's copy holds only in-frame clones and misses some; the assay was immunoSEQ multiplex PCR. Counted here are roughly 170,000 clones, approximately 94% occurring once; the ten biggest clones make up 1.5% to 2%. Only one count was recorded for this clone. Its target is not known. Second-dose timings of about 4 or about 12 weeks were pooled. This TCR was recovered from an adult who received the AZD1222 COVID-19 vaccine. The starting material was peripheral blood, obtained 28 days after the second AZD1222 dose.

Here the CDR3 reads CASSLASPYRGQEKLFF. Written as DNA, the CDR3 is TGTGCCAGCAGCTTAGCGTCTCCCTACAGGGGGCAAGAAAAACTGTTTTTT. The V gene is TRBV7-9, the J gene TRBJ1-4; TRBD1 matches 9 bases. The ends lost 0 bases at V and 8 bases at J; junction bases unmatched: 10. CDR3 length: 17 amino acids. Germline V gene sequence: CDR1 SEHNR, CDR2 FQNEAQ (reference sequence).